The 20 T cell receptor beta chains in this list originate from one sample, sequenced in a study of T cells after posttransplantation cyclophosphamide. Sequencing used immunoSEQ multiplex PCR; TCRdb keeps in-frame clones, though not all of them. The sample has tens of thousands of clones; 80% to 95% are singletons. Sequencing was performed on PBMCs. These receptors came from a woman in her 30s in good health and a related stem cell transplant donor.

This chain links TRBV6-6 with TRBJ1-6; tentative D call: TRBD1 (6 bases). Germline lookup yields CDR1 MNHNY and CDR2 SVGAGI (reference sequence). V was shortened by 6 bases and J by 14 bases, with 17 bases between the two germline ends. The CDR3 has 13 residues. CDR3 DNA: TGTGCCAGCAGAGCACAGGGTCTTGGTGCCCTCCACTTT. It is translated as CASRAQGLGALHF.

The chain combines TRBV6-1 with TRBJ1-5, with no clear D. The ends were cut back, 0 bases at V and 0 bases at J, with 12 bases in the middle. The CDR3 loop spans 17 amino acids. Germline V gives CDR1 MNHNS, CDR2 SASEGT. The CDR3 sequence is CASSEALSGVSNQPQHF. The CDR3 bases are TGTGCCAGCAGTGAAGCGCTTTCCGGGGTTAGCAATCAGCCCCAGCATTTT.

The J gene is TRBJ2-7, the V gene TRBV28, with D perhaps matching TRBD1 (7 bases). Germline V CDR1 and CDR2: MDHEN, SYDVKM. The CDR3 is 14 amino acids. V lost 8 bases and J 6 bases, leaving 20 bases between the germline ends. The CDR3 bases are TGTGCCAGCCGGGTAGGGGGCGCGGGACGCGAGCAGTACTTC. Amino acid sequence: CASRVGGAGREQYF.

The V call is TRBV18, the J call TRBJ2-3; no definite D call. This CDR3 spans 15 amino acids. V lost 4 bases and J 0 bases, leaving 11 bases between the germline ends. Germline V lookup: CDR1 KGHSH, CDR2 LQKENI. The CDR3, as DNA: TGTGCCAGCTCACGCCAGCTAGATAGCACAGATACGCAGTATTTT. It codes for CASSRQLDSTDTQYF. Variable domain in full (rest from reference TRBV18 and TRBJ2-3): NAGVMQNPRHLVRRRGQEARLRCSPMKGHSHVYWYRQLPEEGLKFMVYLQKENIIDESGMPKERFSAEFPKEGPSILRIQQVVRGDSAAYFCASSRQLDSTDTQYFGPGTRLTVL.

The chain has TRBV5-6 and TRBJ2-1, with unresolved D. The CDR3 has 16 amino acids. Germline V gives CDR1 SGHDT, CDR2 YYEEEE. V was cut by 2 bases and J by 1 base, with 13 bases left in between. The CDR3, as DNA: TGTGCCAGCAGCTTATCCCCAGCCGGGTCCTACAATGAGCAGTTCTTC. Translating gives CASSLSPAGSYNEQFF.

The V gene is TRBV27, the J gene TRBJ1-6; D is ambiguous. The CDR3 is 16 amino acids. V was shortened by 8 bases and J by 8 bases, with 22 bases between the two germline ends. Germline V gene lookup returns CDR1 MNHEY and CDR2 SMNVEV (reference sequence). CDR3 protein: CASRPGNYFRDSPLHF. The CDR3 coding sequence is TGTGCCAGCCGACCGGGCAACTACTTTCGGGATTCACCCCTCCACTTT.

Notes on this clone: At one end the junction does not follow the germline gene, possibly because of a read error. The gene calls are TRBV30 and TRBJ2-1; D perhaps matches TRBD2 (7 bases). Germline lookup yields CDR1 GTSNPN and CDR2 SVGIG (reference sequence). There are 12 residues in the CDR3. CDR3 region: CAWNRDGGRGIF. The CDR3 coding sequence is TGTGCCTGGAACCGGGACGGGGGGCGCGGGATCTTC.

The J gene is TRBJ2-3, the V gene TRBV11-2, with D maybe TRBD2 (5 bases). CDR1 and CDR2 from the germline V gene are SGHAT and FQNNGV. Trimming removed 3 bases at V and 5 bases at J, with 9 bases between. CDR3 size: 13 residues. Here the CDR3 DNA reads TGTGCCAGCAGCTTCTTAGAGGGAGATACGCAGTATTTT. Amino acid sequence: CASSFLEGDTQYF.

This chain uses TRBV7-9 with TRBJ1-2; no firm D call. Trimming shortened V by 1 base and J by 3 bases, and 15 bases separated the two germline ends. Germline V gene sequence: CDR1 SEHNR, CDR2 FQNEAQ (reference sequence). The CDR3 runs 16 residues. Here the CDR3 reads CASSLVGVLGYYGYTF. The CDR3 DNA follows: TGTGCCAGCAGCTTAGTAGGTGTCCTAGGCTACTATGGCTACACCTTC.

The chain combines TRBV4-1 with TRBJ2-7; TRBD1 agrees at 8 bases. CDR1 and CDR2 (germline): MGHRA, YSYEKL. Losses at the gene ends were 3 bases for V and 6 bases for J; bases not matched to a gene: 4. The CDR3 extends over 13 amino acids. The CDR3 here is CASSHRTGSEQYF. In DNA, the CDR3 is TGCGCCAGCAGCCACCGGACAGGGTCCGAGCAGTACTTC.

The CDR3 spells CASSQDGGGFISPLHF. DNA of the CDR3: TGCGCCAGCAGCCAAGATGGAGGGGGGTTTATTTCACCCCTCCACTTT. The rearrangement joins TRBV4-1 to TRBJ1-6; possible D gene TRBD1, 6 bases. Germline V gene sequence: CDR1 MGHRA, CDR2 YSYEKL. This CDR3 is 16 amino acids long. Trimming cost V 0 bases and J 9 bases, with 15 bases left between them.

DNA of the CDR3: TGTGCCAGCAGTTATCGGGGACTAGCGGGGGGGCCGAACACCGGGGAGCTGTTTTTT. As protein: CASSYRGLAGGPNTGELFF. This chain uses TRBV27 with TRBJ2-2; 16 bases align to TRBD2. V was clipped by 4 bases and J by 0 bases; unmatched bases: 5. In germline, CDR1 is MNHEY, CDR2 SMNVEV (reference sequence). The CDR3 contains 19 residues.

This chain joins TRBV4-2 and TRBJ2-5; D is possibly TRBD2 (5 bases). V shed 0 bases and J shed 5 bases, with 13 bases lying between them. Germline assignment: CDR1 LGHNA and CDR2 YNFKEQ. This CDR3 comprises 15 residues. CDR3 sequence: CASSQDAGRAETQYF. Written as DNA, the CDR3 is TGTGCCAGCAGCCAAGACGCCGGGCGGGCGGAGACCCAGTACTTC.

This rearrangement joins TRBV11-2 to TRBJ1-2; 8 bases agree with TRBD1. The length of the CDR3 is 14 residues. V was pared by 3 bases and J by 4 bases, with 4 bases of the junction left unmatched. Germline V gives CDR1 SGHAT, CDR2 FQNNGV. This CDR3 reads CASSLGQAGYGYTF. In DNA form, the CDR3 reads TGTGCCAGCAGCTTGGGACAGGCGGGCTATGGCTACACCTTC. Complete variable domain (other parts from reference TRBV11-2 and TRBJ1-2): EAGVAQSPRYKIIEKRQSVAFWCNPISGHATLYWYQQILGQGPKLLIQFQNNGVVDDSQLPKDRFSAERLKGVDSTLKIQPAKLEDSAVYLCASSLGQAGYGYTFGSGTRLTVV.

The chain is built from TRBV6-5 and TRBJ2-5; D may be TRBD1 (6 bases). Trimming removed 2 bases from V and 5 bases from J, with 12 bases in between. Germline CDR1 is MNHEY and CDR2 is SVGAGI. This CDR3 is 14 amino acids long. This chain's CDR3 is CASSYGGREETQYF. The CDR3 nucleotides are TGTGCCAGCAGTTACGGGGGCAGGGAGGAGACCCAGTACTTC.

V usage is TRBV2 and J usage is TRBJ2-5, with 9 bases fitting TRBD2. V trimming: 2 bases; J trimming: 5 bases; junction bases outside the gene matches: 9. The CDR3 is made up of 16 amino acids. Germline CDR1 and CDR2: SNHLY and FYNNEI. In DNA form, the CDR3 reads TGTGCCAGCAGTGAAAGGGCTGGCGGGGGGGCCGAGACCCAGTACTTC. Its translation: CASSERAGGGAETQYF.

The V and J genes are TRBV28 and TRBJ2-4; 7 nucleotides align to TRBD2. There are 16 residues in the CDR3. Germline V gene data show CDR1 as MDHEN and CDR2 as SYDVKM. The ends lost 3 bases at V and 2 bases at J; junction bases unmatched: 7. The CDR3 loop is CASSLGGMVTKNIQYF. The CDR3 region has the DNA TGTGCCAGCAGTTTGGGGGGGATGGTGACCAAAAACATTCAGTACTTC.

This chain uses TRBV13 with TRBJ2-3; 9 positions match TRBD2. V was pared by 5 bases and J by 7 bases, with 19 bases of the junction left unmatched. The CDR3 sequence is 18 residues long. The germline V gene has CDR1 PRHDT and CDR2 FYEKMQ (reference sequence). The CDR3 bases are TGTGCCAGCAGCCCCTACGGTAGCGGGGGTTCCATAGGTTATACGCAGTATTTT. Translating it yields CASSPYGSGGSIGYTQYF.

The chain is built from TRBV2 and TRBJ2-7, with D uncertain. Germline V gene lookup returns CDR1 SNHLY and CDR2 FYNNEI. The CDR3 is made up of 14 amino acids. V was pared by 5 bases and J by 2 bases, with 13 bases between. This chain's CDR3 is CASSPPIVPYEQYF. The CDR3 DNA reads as TGTGCCAGCAGTCCCCCTATAGTACCCTACGAGCAGTACTTC.

The chain couples TRBV5-8 to TRBJ2-1, with D uncertain. The CDR3 has 15 residues. V gave up 2 bases and J gave up 2 bases, with 11 bases separating them. Germline V gene sequence: CDR1 SGHTS, CDR2 YDEGEE. The CDR3 is CASSFRGQPYNEQFF. In DNA form, the CDR3 reads TGTGCCAGCAGCTTCAGAGGCCAGCCCTACAATGAGCAGTTCTTC.